This T cell receptor beta chain was sequenced during a study of blood T cells in healthy people across ages. This clonotype has only a few counts. The antigen remains undetermined. A read error may produce the germline difference seen at one junction end. Healthy Russian Caucasian donors spanned ages about 6 to 100 years. Whole-study findings and limits: Both naive CD4+ cell counts and diversity were greater in long-lived donors than in aged donors.

The second PCR ran roughly 7 to 12 cycles with a sample-barcoded 5' primer and J-beta primers. One entry per CDR3 protein results from TCRdb running MiXCR on the 5' RACE reads. The sample lists about a million distinct CDR3 sequences; around 54% were seen once. Germline V lookup: CDR1 SEHNR, CDR2 FQNEAQ (reference sequence). CDR3 size: 15 residues. This TCR was recovered from an older woman in good health. The sequencing input was blood. The chain recombines TRBV7-9 with TRBJ2-5; TRBD2 matches at 11 bases. CDR3 protein: CASSVAGGPGETQYF. CDR3 bases: TGTGCCAGCAGCGTAGCGGGAGGGCCTGGAGAGACCCAGTACTTC. The complete variable domain, with remaining parts taken from reference TRBV7-9 and TRBJ2-5, reads DTGVSQNPRHKITKRGQNVTFRCDPISEHNRLYWYRQTLGQGPEFLTYFQNEAQLEKSRLLSDRFSAERPKGSFSTLEIQRTEQGDSAMYLCASSVAGGPGETQYFGPGTRLLVL.